This T cell receptor (beta chain) was sequenced during a study of blood T cell repertoires in COVID-19 (dated by TCRdb to 2020 to 2021). Regarding the complete study: ImmuneRACE Cohort 3 recovered participants were defined by two consecutive negative NP/OP PCR tests, healthcare professional clearance, or symptom resolution. Samples from collaborators originated in the United States, Italy and Spain and spanned both the acute and convalescent phases of COVID-19. The material from the prospective study consisted of cDNA or gDNA derived from T cells, B-cell-depleted T cells, or PBMCs. Deeply sampled blood TCRbeta repertoires from subjects exposed to, actively infected with, or recovered from COVID-19 were included in the dataset. The repertoires were made available in a free public database intended to serve as a resource for research on the immune response to SARS-CoV-2. Samples were obtained from the ongoing ImmuneRACE study (first 160 participants) and from about 1,300 subjects provided by 6 global collaborators. The sample metadata nearly always contained a de-identified subject ID, COVID-19 status, age in years and sex. Where HLA class I and class II types were available, the types were taken from metadata supplied by the sample provider, not from assay-based typing. Findings and caveats that apply to the study as a whole: The quantity of clinical and demographic metadata differed by source and by participant and was supplied without curation.

V is pruned by 4 bases and J by 4 bases, leaving 15 bases of the junction without a gene match. The cysteine opens and the phenylalanine closes a CDR3 of 19 amino acids. Kept here is only the CDR3 DNA, which spans 57 bases and is read in frame from base 1. Based on the germline V gene, the CDR1 and CDR2 sequences are SGHRS and YFSETQ. TCRbeta CDR3 regions were amplified from genomic DNA using the immunoSEQ Assay, a bias-controlled multiplex PCR. The published analysis was carried out like this. Nucleated cell counts per sample were estimated from amplification of reference gene primers within the assay. To quantify the absolute abundance of each unique TCRbeta CDR3 rearrangement, sequence reads were collapsed and filtered. Productive Simpson clonality was computed per sample as the square root of Simpson's diversity index over productive rearrangements. Imported from immuneACCESS, the table was reduced by TCRdb to in-frame sequences with V and J called. These copies leave out some clones; in studies compared against another copy, an unresolved V gene accounts for under half, and the cause of the remainder is not known. V, J and clone size are those of that table, while D and trimming were read from the DNA. This sample is represented by 200,000 to 250,000 clones; 70% to 90% of them were singletons. In total, the top ten clones hold about 3.1% of the sample.

Comment on this clone: The antigen it recognizes is unknown. No base-level quality is on record; no much larger clone is a single base apart.

Participants in the prospective study were aged about 18 to 95 years, lived in approximately 26 United States geographic areas, and enrolled through a virtual design. To assign participants to cohorts, the prospective study relied on clinical history that participants themselves reported in a screening survey and a study questionnaire. In the prospective study, whole blood, serum and a nasopharyngeal or oropharyngeal swab were collected from each participant by mobile phlebotomists. Participants in the prospective study had the option to provide additional blood draws and questionnaires over a roughly 2-month period. Before DNA extraction, prospective study blood samples were shipped either frozen or at room temperature.

The specimen was PBMCs or T cells enriched from blood (not recorded which). The TCR comes from a woman between 45 and 60 years old in a cohort exposed to, infected with or recovered from COVID-19 (not recorded which). The V and J genes are TRBV5-1 and TRBJ2-2; 11 middle bases align to TRBD2. The CDR3 here reads CASSPSGGLNYPSTGELFF. The sequenced DNA is TGCGCCAGCAGCCCTAGCGGGGGGCTAAACTATCCGAGCACCGGGGAGCTGTTTTTT.